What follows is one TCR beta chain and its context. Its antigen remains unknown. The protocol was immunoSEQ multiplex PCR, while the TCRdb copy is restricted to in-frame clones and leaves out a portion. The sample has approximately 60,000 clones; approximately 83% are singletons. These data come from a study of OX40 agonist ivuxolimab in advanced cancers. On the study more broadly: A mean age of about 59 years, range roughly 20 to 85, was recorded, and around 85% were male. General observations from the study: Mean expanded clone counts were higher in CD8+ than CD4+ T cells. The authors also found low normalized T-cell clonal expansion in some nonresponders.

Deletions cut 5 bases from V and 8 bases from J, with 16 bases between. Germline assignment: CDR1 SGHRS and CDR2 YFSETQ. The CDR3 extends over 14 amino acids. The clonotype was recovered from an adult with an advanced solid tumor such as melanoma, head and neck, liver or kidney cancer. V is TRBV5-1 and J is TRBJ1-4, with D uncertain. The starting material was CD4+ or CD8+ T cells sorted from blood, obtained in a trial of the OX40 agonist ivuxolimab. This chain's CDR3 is CASSNGPMGEKLFF. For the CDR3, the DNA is TGCGCCAGCAGTAACGGGCCTATGGGAGAAAAACTGTTTTTT.